What follows are 9 T cell receptor beta chains derived from one specimen sequenced in a study of blood T cell repertoires in COVID-19. Sequencing was performed with immunoSEQ multiplex PCR; in TCRdb, only in-frame clones are kept and a portion is missing. The data contain over 50,000 clones, 88% of them singletons. Source material: peripheral blood. The receptors shown here come from a human donor in a cohort sampled during active COVID-19.

This clone was counted once. The J gene is TRBJ2-7, the V gene TRBV27, with 9 positions matching TRBD1. Per the germline V gene, CDR1 is MNHEY and CDR2 is SMNVEV (reference sequence). The CDR3 consists of 13 residues. With 4 bases clipped from V and 6 bases from J, the junction kept 4 bases outside the gene matches. CDR3 in amino acids: CASSWDRVGEQYF. CDR3 coding DNA: TGTGCCAGCAGTTGGGACAGGGTGGGCGAGCAGTACTTC.

Remarks on this clone: Other DNA sequences in the sample encode the same CDR3. In DNA form, the CDR3 reads TGTGCCAGCAGCTTAGTAGCGGGACCTTACGAGCAGTACTTC. It is translated as CASSLVAGPYEQYF. This chain links TRBV11-2 with TRBJ2-7; 8 bases are a match to TRBD2. CDR1 is SGHAT and CDR2 is FQNNGV in the germline V gene. The CDR3 runs 14 residues. The J segment lost 4 bases and the V segment lost 1 base, leaving 3 bases of the junction unmatched.

The chain couples TRBV30 to TRBJ2-7; 10 bases agree with TRBD2. Germline V lookup: CDR1 GTSNPN, CDR2 SVGIG (reference sequence). The trim removed 5 bases at V and 2 bases at J, leaving 9 bases unmatched. The CDR3 covers 15 residues. As DNA, the CDR3 is TGTGCCTGGGCCACACGGACTAGCGGTACCTACGAGCAGTACTTC. Translated: CAWATRTSGTYEQYF.

The genes are TRBV4-3 and TRBJ2-2, with 12 bases identical to TRBD2. Germline values: CDR1 LGHNA, CDR2 YSLEER. Trimming cost V 1 base and J 7 bases; bases outside gene matches: 4. The CDR3 extends over 16 amino acids. The CDR3 sequence: CASSQATSGGHGELFF. CDR3 sequence (DNA): TGCGCCAGCAGCCAAGCGACTAGCGGGGGACACGGGGAGCTGTTTTTT.

The rearrangement joins TRBV5-1 to TRBJ2-4; D gene unclear. The germline V gene has CDR1 SGHRS and CDR2 YFSETQ. The V gene lost 0 bases and the J gene lost 2 bases, with 12 bases spanning the gap. The CDR3 runs 16 residues. The CDR3 loop is CASSLGVTGTKNIQYF. CDR3 coding DNA: TGCGCCAGCAGCTTGGGAGTAACCGGTACCAAAAACATTCAGTACTTC. Using reference TRBV5-1 and TRBJ2-4 for the parts outside the CDR3, the full variable domain is KAGVTQTPRYLIKTRGQQVTLSCSPISGHRSVSWYQQTPGQGLQFLFEYFSETQRNKGNFPGRFSGRQFSNSRSEMNVSTLELGDSALYLCASSLGVTGTKNIQYFGAGTRLSVL.

The chain links TRBV7-6 to TRBJ2-1, with 8 bases aligning to TRBD2. Germline V gives CDR1 SGHVS, CDR2 FNYEAQ. This CDR3 contains 19 residues. V shed 0 bases and J 6 bases; nucleotides not matched to a gene: 16. The CDR3 spells CASSLAQSAGGGIFNEQFF. The CDR3, as DNA: TGTGCCAGCAGCTTAGCGCAATCCGCTGGCGGGGGGATTTTCAATGAGCAGTTCTTC.

This clone was observed a handful of times. This specimen includes other DNA sequences encoding the same CDR3. The chain uses TRBV6-5 and TRBJ2-7; a weak D match, TRBD1 (7 bases). This CDR3 has 12 amino acids. Trimming cost V 8 bases and J 2 bases, with 10 bases left between them. Germline-derived CDR1 and CDR2 are MNHEY and SVGAGI. CDR3 nucleotide sequence: TGTGCCAGCCGGGGGACAGCCTACGAGCAGTACTTC. Amino acid sequence: CASRGTAYEQYF.

For the CDR3, the DNA is TGTGCCAGCAGCCAGGCAACAGGGTTGACTGAAGCTTTCTTT. As protein: CASSQATGLTEAFF. V and J are TRBV3-1 (or the pseudogene TRBV3-2) and TRBJ1-1; a possible D gene is TRBD1 (6 bases). Germline CDR1 reads LGHDT; CDR2 reads YNNKEL (reference sequence). There are 14 residues in the CDR3. Trimming took 3 bases from V and 5 from J, leaving 13 bases between them.

V usage is TRBV6-5 and J usage is TRBJ2-1; 10 nucleotides agree with TRBD1. The CDR3 is 15 residues long. The germline gives CDR1 MNHEY, CDR2 SVGAGI. With V trimmed by 2 bases and J by 7 bases, 5 bases remained unmatched. The CDR3 sequence: CASSYGDRGNNEQFF. CDR3 nucleotide sequence: TGTGCCAGCAGTTACGGGGACAGGGGAAATAATGAGCAGTTCTTC.